A single sample is the source of the 31 T cell receptor beta chains below, sequenced in a study of T cell responses to AZD1222 COVID-19 vaccine (dated by TCRdb to about 2021). Per the publication, the time point label means: baseline before first vaccination. Library preparation was by the immunoSEQ multiplex PCR assay. TCRdb obtained this table from immuneACCESS and retained in-frame rearrangements with V and J assigned. These tables miss some clones; where compared with another copy, unresolved V genes account for less than half of the shortfall, and the remainder is unexplained. Present in this sample are under 140,000 clones, 85% to 95% of which were seen just once. The top ten constitute 7.8% of the sample. This specimen was peripheral blood, taken on day 0 of AZD1222 vaccination. The source of these receptors is an adult in good health.

The chain carries TRBV27 and TRBJ2-7, with a tentative D call TRBD2 (6 bases). Germline V gene sequence: CDR1 MNHEY, CDR2 SMNVEV (reference sequence). The V end lost 4 bases, the J end lost 7 bases, and 14 bases lay between the germline ends. The CDR3 is 13 residues long. CDR3 DNA sequence: TGTGCCAGCAGTTGGGGGACTCCGGGGGAGCAGTACTTC. Translation gives CASSWGTPGEQYF.

V is TRBV5-4 and J is TRBJ1-2; 8 bases fit TRBD1. Germline trimming cut 5 bases from V and 7 bases from J; bases unmatched to any gene: 13. This CDR3 spans 15 amino acids. The germline gives CDR1 SGHNT, CDR2 YYREEE (reference sequence). This CDR3 is CASSRLGQGAGGYTF. CDR3 in DNA: TGTGCCAGCAGTCGATTGGGGCAGGGGGCTGGTGGCTACACCTTC.

The chain links TRBV7-3 to TRBJ1-2; 9 positions agree with TRBD1. The germline V gene has CDR1 SGHTA and CDR2 FQGTGA. Unmatched junction bases numbered 3, after V lost 0 bases and J lost 4 bases. The length of the CDR3 is 15 residues. Here the CDR3 reads CASSLTGQGLYGYTF. The CDR3 DNA reads TGTGCCAGCAGCTTAACGGGACAGGGTCTCTATGGCTACACCTTC.

The rearrangement joins TRBV19 to TRBJ2-6; D gene uncertain. This CDR3 has 15 amino acids. Germline-derived CDR1 and CDR2 are LNHDA and SQIVND (reference sequence). The V end was cut by 8 bases, the J end by 0 bases, with 11 bases between. The CDR3 reads CASGSVNSGANVLTF. The DNA of the CDR3 is TGTGCCAGTGGCAGTGTGAACTCTGGGGCCAACGTCCTGACTTTC.

The chain uses TRBV27 and TRBJ1-3; 8 nucleotides align to TRBD1. The V gene end was trimmed by 2 bases and the J gene end by 2 bases; junction bases not matched to a gene: 2. From germline, CDR1 is MNHEY and CDR2 SMNVEV (reference sequence). The CDR3 has 15 amino acids. This chain's CDR3 is CASSLGGQAGNTIYF. In nucleotides, the CDR3 is TGTGCCAGCAGTTTAGGGGGACAGGCTGGAAACACCATATATTTT.

The chain recombines TRBV28 with TRBJ2-7; TRBD1 matches at 9 bases. The V gene's germline CDR1 is MDHEN and CDR2 SYDVKM. After removal of 6 bases from V and 0 bases from J, the junction contained 6 bases not matched to a gene. The CDR3 totals 15 residues. The CDR3 loop is CASRTQGAPSYEQYF. Written as DNA, the CDR3 is TGTGCCAGCAGGACACAGGGGGCCCCCTCCTACGAGCAGTACTTC.

The rearrangement links TRBV5-5 to TRBJ1-2, with 8 bases fitting TRBD1. With V trimmed by 0 bases and J by 4 bases, 5 bases remained unmatched. Per germline, CDR1 SGHKS and CDR2 YYEKEE (reference sequence). This CDR3 has 15 residues. Here the CDR3 DNA reads TGTGCCAGCAGCTTGGTCGGGACAGGCATCTATGGCTACACCTTC. It codes for CASSLVGTGIYGYTF. Complete variable domain (other parts from reference TRBV5-5 and TRBJ1-2): DAGVTQSPTHLIKTRGQQVTLRCSPISGHKSVSWYQQVLGQGPQFIFQYYEKEERGRGNFPDRFSARQFPNYSSELNVNALLLGDSALYLCASSLVGTGIYGYTFGSGTRLTVV.

The J gene is TRBJ1-1, the V gene TRBV7-9; tentative D call: TRBD1 (6 bases). The germline V gene encodes CDR1 SEHNR and CDR2 FQNEAQ (reference sequence). CDR3 length equals 13 residues. Trimming removed 5 bases at V and 6 bases at J, with 13 bases between. The CDR3 here is CASSLQGRSEAFF. In DNA, the CDR3 is TGTGCCAGCAGCCTACAGGGTCGATCTGAAGCTTTCTTT.

This rearrangement joins TRBV30 to TRBJ1-2; TRBD1 is a possible D gene (6 bases). Per the germline V gene, CDR1 is GTSNPN and CDR2 is SVGIG (reference sequence). The length of the CDR3 is 10 residues. V lost 4 bases, J lost 12 bases, and 12 bases lay in between. This CDR3 is CAWKGGMHTF. In DNA, the CDR3 is TGTGCCTGGAAAGGGGGGATGCACACCTTC.

The chain links TRBV2 to TRBJ2-7; D gene ambiguous. CDR1 SNHLY and CDR2 FYNNEI come from the germline V gene. V lost 2 bases and J 1 base, leaving 6 bases between the germline ends. The CDR3 consists of 13 residues. CDR3 in DNA: TGTGCCAGCAGTGAACAGCCTTCCTACGAGCAGTACTTC. Translating it yields CASSEQPSYEQYF.

The chain employs TRBV19 and TRBJ1-1; unclear D gene. The germline CDR1 and CDR2 sequences are LNHDA and SQIVND (reference sequence). The CDR3 covers 14 residues. Trimming stripped 5 bases from V and 1 base from J, with 11 bases between. For the CDR3, the DNA is TGTGCCAGTAGTCGTCTCGCCGGGAACACTGAAGCTTTCTTT. Amino acid sequence: CASSRLAGNTEAFF.

The gene calls are TRBV5-1 and TRBJ1-2; a possible D gene is TRBD1 (5 bases). Per germline, CDR1 SGHRS and CDR2 YFSETQ. The CDR3 covers 15 residues. Between the trimmed V and J ends, which lost 0 bases and 6 bases, there was a span of 15 bases. The CDR3: CASSLGGRRSDGYTF. The CDR3 DNA reads TGCGCCAGCAGCTTGGGGGGCAGGCGTTCGGATGGCTACACCTTC. The complete variable domain, with remaining parts taken from reference TRBV5-1 and TRBJ1-2, reads KAGVTQTPRYLIKTRGQQVTLSCSPISGHRSVSWYQQTPGQGLQFLFEYFSETQRNKGNFPGRFSGRQFSNSRSEMNVSTLELGDSALYLCASSLGGRRSDGYTFGSGTRLTVV.

This clone was seen a few times. The J gene is TRBJ1-6, the V gene TRBV9; D remains unclear. The CDR3 is made up of 17 amino acids. In germline, CDR1 is SGDLS, CDR2 YYNGEE. Trimming took 0 bases from V and 7 from J, leaving 17 bases between them. The CDR3 here is CASSVEARVFGNSPLHF. The CDR3 nucleotides read TGTGCCAGCAGCGTAGAGGCGCGAGTGTTTGGGAATTCACCCCTCCACTTT. Supplemented by reference TRBV9 and TRBJ1-6, the full variable domain reads DSGVTQTPKHLITATGQRVTLRCSPRSGDLSVYWYQQSLDQGLQFLIQYYNGEERAKGNILERFSAQQFPDLHSELNLSSLELGDSALYFCASSVEARVFGNSPLHFGNGTRLTVT.

The gene calls are TRBV4-1 and TRBJ2-7; D not certain. The CDR3 spans 11 residues. Per the germline V gene, CDR1 is MGHRA and CDR2 is YSYEKL. The V and J ends lost 3 bases and 5 bases respectively, with 5 bases between them. CDR3 amino acids: CASSHLNEQYF. The DNA for the CDR3 is TGCGCCAGCAGCCACCTAAACGAGCAGTACTTC.

This clone showed up just once. The chain combines TRBV6-5 with TRBJ2-3; D uncertain. The germline V gene encodes CDR1 MNHEY and CDR2 SVGAGI. V gave up 5 bases and J gave up 0 bases, with 12 bases separating them. This CDR3 has 15 residues. The CDR3 protein is CASSTKGPSTDTQYF. The CDR3 DNA sequence: TGTGCCAGCAGTACAAAGGGTCCGAGCACAGATACGCAGTATTTT.

CDR3 in DNA: TGTGCCAGCGGGACAGGGGCCCTTGGCACAGATACGCAGTATTTT. This codes for CASGTGALGTDTQYF. The V gene is TRBV6-5, the J gene TRBJ2-3, with 10 bases aligning to TRBD1. After removal of 8 bases from V and 1 base from J, the junction contained 6 bases not matched to a gene. CDR1 and CDR2 from the germline V gene are MNHEY and SVGAGI. The CDR3 totals 15 residues.

The V and J genes are TRBV19 and TRBJ1-1, with D perhaps TRBD1 (6 bases). Trimming shortened V by 5 bases and J by 4 bases, and 14 bases separated the two germline ends. CDR1 and CDR2 (germline): LNHDA, SQIVND (reference sequence). This CDR3 contains 14 residues. CDR3 DNA: TGTGCCAGTAGTGCCACAGGGTGGGGCACTGAAGCTTTCTTT. Its translation is CASSATGWGTEAFF.

This clone was detected only once. V and J are TRBV7-3 and TRBJ2-3, with TRBD1 matching 7 bases. CDR1 is SGHTA and CDR2 is FQGTGA in the germline V gene. The CDR3 length is 14 residues. Losses at the gene ends were 5 bases for V and 5 bases for J; bases not matched to a gene: 7. In nucleotides, the CDR3 is TGTGCCAGCAGCCTAGGGACAGAGGGAGATACGCAGTATTTT. Protein: CASSLGTEGDTQYF.

The V call is TRBV7-9, the J call TRBJ1-6; D may be TRBD1 (5 bases). Per germline, CDR1 SEHNR and CDR2 FQNEAQ (reference sequence). The CDR3 is 14 residues long. The ends were cut back, 5 bases at V and 7 bases at J, with 12 bases in the middle. CDR3 bases: TGTGCCAGCAGCGTCCAGGGATGGAATTCACCCCTCCACTTT. It encodes CASSVQGWNSPLHF.

V usage is TRBV9 and J usage is TRBJ1-5; weak D call: TRBD1 (6 bases). V lost 2 bases and J lost 5, with 11 bases in between. The CDR3 is made up of 14 amino acids. The germline V gene encodes CDR1 SGDLS and CDR2 YYNGEE. Here the CDR3 DNA reads TGTGCCAGCAGCGTCGGACAGACCGATCAGCCCCAGCATTTT. Translating it yields CASSVGQTDQPQHF. The whole variable domain, remainder taken from reference TRBV9 and TRBJ1-5, is DSGVTQTPKHLITATGQRVTLRCSPRSGDLSVYWYQQSLDQGLQFLIQYYNGEERAKGNILERFSAQQFPDLHSELNLSSLELGDSALYFCASSVGQTDQPQHFGDGTRLSIL.

CDR3 sequence reads: CATSRDRGPGTEAFF. In DNA, the CDR3 is TGTGCCACCAGCAGAGATAGGGGGCCCGGGACTGAAGCTTTCTTT. The chain employs TRBV15 and TRBJ1-1, with 7 nucleotides matching TRBD1. This CDR3 contains 15 residues. V trimming: 0 bases; J trimming: 5 bases; junction bases outside the gene matches: 6. CDR1 is LNHNV and CDR2 is YYDKDF in the germline V gene (reference sequence).

The chain uses TRBV27 and TRBJ1-1, with 10 bases that match TRBD1. V dropped 6 bases and J dropped 0; count of bases not matched to a gene: 10. Looked up from germline, CDR1 is MNHEY and CDR2 is SMNVEV (reference sequence). The CDR3 loop spans 17 amino acids. In DNA, the CDR3 is TGTGCCAGCAGCCGCCGGACAGGGGGGAACATGAACACTGAAGCTTTCTTT. It codes for CASSRRTGGNMNTEAFF.

V and J are TRBV28 and TRBJ2-1; D uncertain. The CDR3 covers 13 residues. Germline-derived CDR1 and CDR2 are MDHEN and SYDVKM. Trimming removed 2 bases at V and 9 bases at J, with 11 bases between. The CDR3 is CASSLPLIREQFF. CDR3 DNA: TGTGCCAGCAGTTTACCCCTAATACGTGAGCAGTTCTTC.

The rearrangement joins TRBV2 to TRBJ1-3; no clear D gene. The CDR3 has 15 residues. V lost 6 bases to trimming and J lost 2 bases, with 14 bases between them. Germline lookup yields CDR1 SNHLY and CDR2 FYNNEI. In DNA form, the CDR3 reads TGTGCCAGCAGGAGGGAGAGCCCGGCTGGAAACACCATATATTTT. Its translation: CASRRESPAGNTIYF.

The chain couples TRBV24-1 to TRBJ2-5; D may be TRBD2 (7 bases). This CDR3 region has 14 residues. Germline values: CDR1 KGHDR, CDR2 SFDVKD. V lost 5 bases to trimming and J lost 5 bases, with 14 bases between them. Here the CDR3 DNA reads TGTGCCACCAGTGTTCCCGGGGGGCGGGAGACCCAGTACTTC. Amino acids: CATSVPGGRETQYF.

The rearrangement uses TRBV3-1 (or the pseudogene TRBV3-2) and TRBJ2-1; tentatively, D is TRBD1 or TRBD2 (6 bases each). V gave up 4 bases and J gave up 3 bases, with 10 bases separating them. From germline, CDR1 is LGHDT and CDR2 YNNKEL (reference sequence). CDR3 length: 14 residues. The CDR3 loop is CASSRGAVYNEQFF. The CDR3 DNA is TGTGCCAGCAGCCGGGGGGCAGTCTACAATGAGCAGTTCTTC.

The chain is built from TRBV5-1 and TRBJ2-3; 9 bases match TRBD1. Looked up from germline, CDR1 is SGHRS and CDR2 is YFSETQ. The CDR3 spans 15 residues. J was trimmed by 3 bases and V by 4 bases; bases with no gene match: 6. CDR3: CASSTRQGGTDTQYF. CDR3 bases: TGCGCCAGCAGCACGCGACAGGGGGGTACAGATACGCAGTATTTT.

The genes are TRBV5-4 and TRBJ1-6, with no clear D. The CDR3 totals 14 residues. Trimming shortened V by 0 bases and J by 7 bases, and 8 bases separated the two germline ends. Germline V gene sequence: CDR1 SGHNT, CDR2 YYREEE (reference sequence). The chain's CDR3 is CASSLEWVNSPLHF. Written as DNA, the CDR3 is TGTGCCAGCAGCTTGGAATGGGTGAATTCACCCCTCCACTTT.

V is TRBV19 and J is TRBJ1-1; D unclear. Germline CDR1 LNHDA, CDR2 SQIVND (reference sequence). The CDR3 is made up of 13 amino acids. V dropped 3 bases and J dropped 2 bases, with 7 bases sitting between them. In DNA, the CDR3 is TGTGCCAGTAGTATGTACAGCAACACTGAAGCTTTCTTT. Encoded protein: CASSMYSNTEAFF.

This rearrangement joins TRBV4-1 to TRBJ1-1; D gene ambiguous. With 3 bases removed from V and 2 bases from J, the gap between germline ends came to 4 bases. The germline V gene encodes CDR1 MGHRA and CDR2 YSYEKL. This CDR3 region has 12 residues. CDR3 sequence: CASSQLNTEAFF. The CDR3 coding sequence is TGCGCCAGCAGCCAGCTAAACACTGAAGCTTTCTTT.

This rearrangement joins TRBV6-5 to TRBJ1-4, with no clear D. Germline assignment: CDR1 MNHEY and CDR2 SVGAGI. This CDR3 comprises 15 residues. V was shortened by 10 bases and J by 0 bases, with 15 bases between the two germline ends. CDR3 DNA: TGTGCCACCACTGGTTGGAGTCCAACTAATGAAAAACTGTTTTTT. Translating it yields CATTGWSPTNEKLFF.